The rows below give T cell receptor beta chains drawn from one sample of a study of cytomegalovirus exposure and HLA in healthy donors. Assay: immunoSEQ multiplex PCR; the TCRdb copy retains only in-frame clones and omits some. The data contain roughly 150,000 clones, 50% to 75% of them singletons. The sequencing input was PBMCs. These receptors were collected from a woman in her thirties in good health and CMV-seropositive. CDR3s include the opening cysteine and the closing phenylalanine or tryptophan. The order of the fields is J gene, clone size, V gene, D gene, CDR3 DNA, CDR3 protein. The D gene is left open where the match is weak. A row's size may be missing; if present it is once, few, many or a size class.

TRBJ2-2,.,TRBV7-9,TRBD1,TGTGCCAGCAGCTTAGAGGGACAGACGACCGGGGAGCTGTTTTTT,CASSLEGQTTGELFF
TRBJ1-2,.,TRBV6-5,TRBD1,TGTGCCAGCAGTCTGACAGGGTTCGGTGGCTACACCTTC,CASSLTGFGGYTF
TRBJ1-1,.,TRBV5-6,.,TGTGCCAGCAGCCAATCGCCCCTTGGACTGGTAACTGAAGCTTTCTTT,CASSQSPLGLVTEAFF
TRBJ1-4,.,TRBV2,.,TGTGCCAGCCTCCGCGGGGGGATTGAAAAACTGTTTTTT,CASLRGGIEKLFF
TRBJ1-1,few,TRBV19,TRBD1,TGTGCCAGTAGTTACTGGACAGGGGCCAACACTGAAGCTTTCTTT,CASSYWTGANTEAFF
TRBJ2-2,few,TRBV2,TRBD2,TGTGCCAGCAGTGAAGCGCTCTTAGCGGGAGACACCGGGGAGCTGTTTTTT,CASSEALLAGDTGELFF
TRBJ2-7,.,TRBV14,.,TGTGCCAGCAGGCCGGAGGGGGCGGGGTTCTACGAGCAGTACTTC,CASRPEGAGFYEQYF
TRBJ1-6,few,TRBV30,.,TGTGCCTGGAGGCCTACCTTTCGGGGGGCCTATAATTCACCCCTCCACTTT,CAWRPTFRGAYNSPLHF
TRBJ2-2,.,TRBV9,TRBD1,TGTGCCAGCAGCGGATGGGACAGGGGAACCGGGGAGCTGTTTTTT,CASSGWDRGTGELFF
TRBJ2-4,few,TRBV6-1,.,TGTGCCAGCAGCCCCCCACAGGGTGGAAAAAACATTCAGTACTTC,CASSPPQGGKNIQYF
TRBJ1-1,.,TRBV7-2,.,TGTGCCAGCAGCTTAGTGGGGGGTAACACTGAAGCTTTCTTT,CASSLVGGNTEAFF
TRBJ2-7,few,TRBV6-6,.,TGTGCCAGCAGTTACGGAGAGGGGGCCTACGAGCAGTACTTC,CASSYGEGAYEQYF
TRBJ1-6,.,TRBV6-6,TRBD1,TGTGCCAGCAGTTTTGAGGGACAGGGCCTTAGTTCACCCCTCCACTTT,CASSFEGQGLSSPLHF
TRBJ1-2,.,TRBV27,TRBD1,TGTGCCAGCAGCCTCCATCGGGACAGCTATGGCTACACCTTC,CASSLHRDSYGYTF
TRBJ2-7,.,TRBV11-3,TRBD2,TGTGCCAGCAGCCGAACTAGCGGGAGTGAGGAGCAGTACTTC,CASSRTSGSEEQYF
TRBJ1-3,few,TRBV6-5,.,TGTGCCAGCAGTTATCTTCCCCAGTCTGGAAACACCATATATTTT,CASSYLPQSGNTIYF
TRBJ1-3,.,TRBV6-5,.,TGTGCCAGCACTAGCGGGGGGTCGTCTGGAAACACCATATATTTT,CASTSGGSSGNTIYF
TRBJ2-5,.,TRBV5-1,.,TGCGCCAGCAGTAGACAGGTCCAAGAGACCCAGTACTTC,CASSRQVQETQYF
TRBJ1-1,once,TRBV2,.,TGTGCCAGCGTACCACCAGGGGTAGGAACTGAAGCTTTCTTT,CASVPPGVGTEAFF
TRBJ2-7,.,TRBV29-1,TRBD2,TGCAGCGCTTCCGGGACTAGCGCCTCCTACGAGCAGTACTTC,CSASGTSASYEQYF
TRBJ2-2,.,TRBV5-1,.,TGCGCCAGCAGCTTGGACACGACAGGTACCGGGGAGCTGTTTTTT,CASSLDTTGTGELFF
TRBJ2-3,.,TRBV9,.,TGTGCCAGCAGCGTACTCTCCACAGATACGCAGTATTTT,CASSVLSTDTQYF